This entry is about one TCR beta chain. Its antigen is undetermined. TCRdb keeps only in-frame clones here, not all; method: immunoSEQ multiplex PCR. The data hold roughly 120,000 clones, with around 89% observed a single time. The sample originates from a study of cytomegalovirus exposure and HLA in healthy donors. The study's findings and limits: In vitro assays verified that a few CMV-associated chains recognized CMV antigens specifically.

Germline V gene lookup returns CDR1 SGHTA and CDR2 FQGNSA. This CDR3 is 15 amino acids long. The germline V and J ends were trimmed by 5 bases and 1 base, with 15 bases remaining between them. Specimen: PBMCs. The chain couples TRBV7-2 to TRBJ2-7, with D possibly being TRBD1 (6 bases). The TCR sequence derives from a woman aged 30 to 39 in good health and CMV-seropositive. This CDR3 reads CASSLTGTKSYEQYF. The CDR3, as DNA: TGTGCCAGCAGCCTCACCGGGACAAAGTCCTACGAGCAGTACTTC.